This T cell receptor (beta chain) was recorded in a study of T cell responses to AZD1222 COVID-19 vaccine. Study-level results: Of the AZD1222 recipients, only five or six were seropositive at baseline.

CDR3 size: 15 residues. Trimming removed 6 bases from V and 8 bases from J; junction bases left unmatched: 14. Germline V gene data show CDR1 as MDHEN and CDR2 as SYDVKM. Sequencing used immunoSEQ multiplex PCR; TCRdb keeps in-frame clones, though not all of them. The sample lists about 130,000 clones, 70% to 90% occurring once. As regards this clone: Its antigen is unknown.

The chain has TRBV28 and TRBJ1-2; 8 bases agree with TRBD1. Source: peripheral blood, taken on day 0 of AZD1222 vaccination. The sequence came from an adult in good health. Here the CDR3 DNA reads TGTGCCAGCAGAGCACCAGGGGGCGCGATAGAAGGCTACACCTTC. Its protein is CASRAPGGAIEGYTF.